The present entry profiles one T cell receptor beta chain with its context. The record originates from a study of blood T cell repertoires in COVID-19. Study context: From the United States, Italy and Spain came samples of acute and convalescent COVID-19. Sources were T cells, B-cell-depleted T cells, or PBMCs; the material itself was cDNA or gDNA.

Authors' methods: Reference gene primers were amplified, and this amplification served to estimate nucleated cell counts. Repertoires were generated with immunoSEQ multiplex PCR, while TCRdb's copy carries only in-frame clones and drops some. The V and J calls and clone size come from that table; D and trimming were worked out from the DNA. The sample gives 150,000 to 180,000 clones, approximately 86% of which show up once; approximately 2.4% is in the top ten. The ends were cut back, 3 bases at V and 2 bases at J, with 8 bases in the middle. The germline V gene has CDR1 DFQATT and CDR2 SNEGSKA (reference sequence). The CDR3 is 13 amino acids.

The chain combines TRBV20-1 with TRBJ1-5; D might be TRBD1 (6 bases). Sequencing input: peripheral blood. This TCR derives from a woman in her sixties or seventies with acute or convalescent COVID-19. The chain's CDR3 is CSASAGGNQPQHF. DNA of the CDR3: TGCAGTGCTAGTGCAGGGGGCAATCAGCCCCAGCATTTT.